Listed below are T cell receptor beta chains from one sample, sequenced in a study of blood T cells in healthy people across ages. TCRdb reprocessed the 5' RACE reads via MiXCR and lists one record per CDR3 protein. The table lists about 1.8 million distinct CDR3 sequences, around 48% of them singletons. Sequences were obtained from blood. The receptors come from a woman aged 40 to 50 in good health. CDR3s include the opening cysteine and the closing phenylalanine or tryptophan. D genes are given only for firm matches. Size tells how often a clone was seen (once, few, many) or the class of an expanded clone, and some rows leave it out.

v_gene	j_gene	abundance	len	d_gene	CDR3aa	CDR3nt
TRBV21-1	TRBJ2-4	-	16	-	CASSPRGQLAKNIQYF	TGTGCCAGCAGCCCCAGGGGACAGTTAGCCAAAAACATTCAGTACTTC
TRBV20-1	TRBJ1-6	-	16	-	CSARQVRRAGNSPLHF	TGCAGTGCTAGGCAGGTTCGGCGGGCAGGGAATTCACCCCTCCACTTT
TRBV7-2	TRBJ2-7	-	16	TRBD1	CASSLPQGARRYEQYF	TGTGCCAGCAGCTTACCACAGGGGGCGCGCAGATACGAGCAGTACTTC
TRBV5-1	TRBJ2-3	-	16	TRBD1	CASSLAPTGNPDTQYF	TGCGCCAGCAGCTTGGCCCCGACAGGGAATCCAGATACGCAGTATTTT
TRBV20-1	TRBJ1-2	few	13	-	CSANTMDGYGYTF	TGCAGTGCTAATACAATGGACGGGTATGGCTACACCTTC
TRBV6-5	TRBJ1-4	-	18	-	CASSYSVPGGRPNEKLFF	TGTGCCAGCAGTTACTCCGTCCCGGGAGGGCGGCCTAATGAAAAACTGTTTTTT
TRBV7-6	TRBJ2-7	-	13	-	CASSVEIAYEQYF	TGTGCCAGCAGCGTCGAAATCGCGTACGAGCAGTACTTC
TRBV29-1	TRBJ2-7	-	14	TRBD1	CSVEGTGLSYEQYF	TGCAGCGTTGAGGGGACAGGGTTGTCTTACGAGCAGTACTTC
TRBV6-5	TRBJ2-5	-	11	-	CASSRGPSWYF	TGTGCCAGCAGTCGCGGGCCATCTTGGTACTTC
TRBV5-6	TRBJ1-2	few	16	-	CASSLAVGRTNYGYTF	TGTGCCAGCAGCTTGGCAGTCGGGAGAACTAACTATGGCTACACCTTC
TRBV11-2	TRBJ2-4	-	15	-	CASSQASTGGLEQYF	TGTGCCAGCAGCCAGGCCTCTACGGGGGGCCTTGAGCAGTACTTC
TRBV4-2	TRBJ1-2	-	16	-	CASSQARTLSNYGYTF	TGTGCCAGCAGCCAGGCGAGGACACTTTCTAACTATGGCTACACCTTC
TRBV4-3	TRBJ2-3	few	20	-	CASSWGLGGFTTPSTDTQYF	TGCGCCAGCAGCTGGGGCCTGGGCGGGTTCACCACTCCTAGCACAGATACGCAGTATTTT
TRBV6-5	TRBJ1-6	few	14	TRBD1	CASHTQGPNSPLHF	TGTGCCAGCCATACACAGGGGCCCAATTCACCCCTCCACTTT
TRBV20-1	TRBJ2-7	-	16	TRBD2	CSARYSTSGGSYEQYF	TGCAGTGCTAGATACTCGACTAGCGGGGGCTCCTACGAGCAGTACTTC
TRBV6-5	TRBJ2-1	-	16	-	CASNKGRVSSYNEQFF	TGTGCCAGCAACAAGGGTAGAGTCAGCTCCTACAATGAGCAGTTCTTC
TRBV12-3/TRBV12-4	TRBJ2-5	few	11	-	CASSFEGGQYF	TGTGCCAGCAGTTTTGAGGGGGGGCAGTACTTC
TRBV27	TRBJ2-4	few	14	-	CASSFRPLSGEQYF	TGTGCCAGCAGTTTTCGGCCTTTGTCGGGAGAGCAGTACTTC
TRBV11-2	TRBJ2-1	-	20	TRBD2	CASSLDFRLAGGSSYNEQFF	TGTGCCAGCAGCTTAGATTTCCGACTAGCGGGGGGGAGCTCCTACAATGAGCAGTTCTTC
TRBV20-1	TRBJ1-6	-	17	-	CSAPLDGVFSYNSPLHF	TGCAGTGCTCCTCTGGACGGGGTTTTCTCCTATAATTCACCCCTCCACTTT
TRBV4-3	TRBJ2-3	few	14	-	CASSRDPTADTQYF	TGCGCCAGCAGCCGGGACCCTACTGCAGATACGCAGTATTTT
TRBV20-1	TRBJ2-3	-	13	-	CSARDPGGYTQYF	TGCAGTGCTAGAGATCCCGGCGGATATACGCAGTATTTT
TRBV3-1	TRBJ1-3	-	15	-	CASSPRQQFGNTIYF	TGTGCCAGCAGCCCACGACAGCAATTTGGAAACACCATATATTTT
TRBV20-1	TRBJ2-5	-	17	TRBD2	CSAPPQGLAGHSETQYF	TGCAGTGCTCCCCCACAGGGACTAGCGGGGCACAGCGAGACCCAGTACTTC
TRBV12-3/TRBV12-4	TRBJ2-5	once	14	-	CASSVAGRTETQYF	TGTGCCAGCAGTGTGGCGGGCCGGACGGAGACCCAGTACTTC
TRBV28	TRBJ1-5	-	15	-	CASSNVGVSNQPQHF	TGTGCCAGCAGCAACGTGGGGGTTAGCAATCAGCCCCAGCATTTT
TRBV5-1	TRBJ2-1	few	15	TRBD2	CASSLRGVAYNEQFF	TGCGCCAGCAGCTTGCGGGGGGTGGCCTACAATGAGCAGTTCTTC
TRBV15	TRBJ2-3	-	18	TRBD2	CATSRDRPSGGGTDTQYF	TGTGCCACCAGCAGAGATCGGCCTAGCGGGGGGGGCACGGATACGCAGTATTTT
TRBV10-1	TRBJ2-1	few	14	TRBD1	CASSESGQSNEQFF	TGCGCCAGCAGTGAGTCGGGACAGTCCAATGAGCAGTTCTTC
TRBV20-1	TRBJ1-2	-	13	-	CSARVGRNYGYTF	TGCAGTGCTAGAGTAGGGAGAAACTATGGCTACACCTTC
TRBV6-2/TRBV6-3	TRBJ1-5	-	14	TRBD1	CASNRDRGRQPQHF	TGTGCCAGCAACCGGGACAGGGGGCGCCAGCCCCAGCATTTT
TRBV7-9	TRBJ2-1	-	16	-	CASSLEWDLGHNEQFF	TGTGCCAGCAGCTTAGAATGGGATCTGGGACACAATGAGCAGTTCTTC
TRBV28	TRBJ1-5	-	16	TRBD1	CASRFGTAYSNQPQHF	TGTGCCAGCAGGTTCGGGACAGCTTATAGCAATCAGCCCCAGCATTTT
TRBV21-1	TRBJ2-7	-	20	-	CASNSLGGPSGLFFSYEQYF	TGTGCCAGCAATTCTCTAGGGGGGCCTAGCGGTCTCTTCTTCTCCTACGAGCAGTACTTC
TRBV7-2	TRBJ2-5	many	16	TRBD1	CASSLARTGDRETQYF	TGTGCCAGCAGCTTAGCGCGGACAGGGGATAGAGAGACCCAGTACTTC
TRBV7-2	TRBJ2-5	few	17	TRBD2	CASSLVPSGGSQETQYF	TGTGCCAGCAGCTTAGTACCTAGCGGGGGGTCCCAAGAGACCCAGTACTTC
TRBV20-1	TRBJ2-3	-	13	-	CSALDIPTDTQYF	TGCAGTGCCCTGGACATTCCGACAGATACGCAGTATTTT
TRBV29-1	TRBJ2-7	-	14	TRBD1	CSVEKGQGYNEQYF	TGCAGCGTTGAGAAGGGACAGGGTTACAATGAGCAGTACTTC
TRBV24-1	TRBJ1-5	-	14	-	CATSGGASVQPQHF	TGTGCCACCAGTGGGGGGGCGTCAGTACAGCCCCAGCATTTT
TRBV27	TRBJ2-1	-	10	-	CASGYSEQFF	TGTGCCAGCGGTTATTCTGAGCAGTTCTTC
TRBV6-6	TRBJ1-2	-	12	-	CASTRDMYGYTF	TGTGCCAGCACCAGGGACATGTATGGCTACACCTTC
TRBV14	TRBJ2-5	-	19	TRBD1	CASSQETSGQGTLQETQYF	TGTGCCAGCAGCCAAGAGACATCCGGACAGGGGACCCTTCAAGAGACCCAGTACTTC
TRBV11-2	TRBJ2-1	-	18	TRBD2	CASSLRGASGGHYNEQFF	TGTGCCAGCAGCTTACGGGGCGCTAGCGGGGGCCACTACAATGAGCAGTTCTTC
TRBV20-1	TRBJ1-1	-	12	-	CSARVRGLGAFF	TGCAGTGCTAGAGTGAGGGGATTGGGAGCTTTCTTT
TRBV29-1	TRBJ2-1	few	17	TRBD2	CSVESASGGPTYNEQFF	TGCAGCGTTGAATCGGCTAGCGGGGGGCCAACCTACAATGAGCAGTTCTTC
TRBV20-1	TRBJ1-2	-	12	-	CLNQLGPRGYTF	TGCCTGAATCAGCTGGGGCCCCGCGGCTACACCTTC
TRBV7-9	TRBJ2-7	few	14	-	CASSSRTANYEQYF	TGTGCCAGCAGCTCACGGACAGCCAACTACGAGCAGTACTTC
TRBV12-3/TRBV12-4	TRBJ2-5	many	14	TRBD1	CASSQGAGYNEQYF	TGTGCCAGCAGTCAGGGGGCCGGTTACAATGAGCAGTACTTC
TRBV24-1	TRBJ2-3	-	16	TRBD1	CATSAHDRGLSDTQYF	TGTGCCACCAGTGCCCACGACAGGGGGCTGTCAGATACGCAGTATTTT
TRBV4-3	TRBJ1-4	-	15	-	CASSQEAGTNEKLFF	TGCGCCAGCAGCCAAGAAGCAGGGACTAATGAAAAACTGTTTTTT
TRBV14	TRBJ2-4	-	14	-	CASSQDPRRDIQYF	TGTGCCAGCAGCCAAGATCCCCGTAGGGACATTCAGTACTTC